This T cell receptor beta chain was retrieved from a study of cytomegalovirus exposure and HLA in healthy donors. The overall study: As released early, the data held some 80 million unique TCRs from HLA-typed donors.

Germline V CDR1 and CDR2: KGHSH, LQKENI. With V trimmed by 2 bases and J by 5 bases, 6 bases remained unmatched. The CDR3 spans 14 residues. Study-wide results and caveats: For most TCR sequences rarity was the rule, although some public TCRs occurred in many donors. According to the study, around 160 TCR beta chains were cytomegalovirus-associated. Follow-up analysis later connected one missense variant in DCLRE1C with trimming of TCR beta V- and J-genes.

Amplification used 60 Vbeta primers and 13 Jbeta primers. The assay was immunoSEQ multiplex PCR, and TCRdb's table has in-frame clones only and misses some. This sample has approximately 190,000 clones, with 75% to 90% found just once. About this clone itself: Antigen: not known.

Sequenced input: PBMCs. The sequence came from a woman aged 45-65 years in good health and CMV-seropositive. The V and J genes are TRBV18 and TRBJ2-7; TRBD1 matches 7 bases. This CDR3 is CASSPSRGQNEQYF. The CDR3 DNA follows: TGTGCCAGCTCACCATCTAGGGGGCAGAACGAGCAGTACTTC.